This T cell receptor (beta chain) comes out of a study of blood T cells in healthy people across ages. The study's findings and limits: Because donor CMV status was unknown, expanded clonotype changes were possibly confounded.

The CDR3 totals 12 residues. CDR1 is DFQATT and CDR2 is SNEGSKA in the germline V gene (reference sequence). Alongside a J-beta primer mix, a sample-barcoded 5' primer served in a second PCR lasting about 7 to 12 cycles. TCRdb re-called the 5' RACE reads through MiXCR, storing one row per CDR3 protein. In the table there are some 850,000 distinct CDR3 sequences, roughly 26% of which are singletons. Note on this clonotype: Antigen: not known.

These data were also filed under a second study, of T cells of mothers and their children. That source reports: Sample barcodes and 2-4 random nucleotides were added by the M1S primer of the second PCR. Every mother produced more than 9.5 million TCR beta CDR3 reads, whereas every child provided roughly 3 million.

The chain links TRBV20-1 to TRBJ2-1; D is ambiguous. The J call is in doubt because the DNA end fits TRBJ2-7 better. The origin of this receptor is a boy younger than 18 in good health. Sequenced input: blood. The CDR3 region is CSASLQTSQQYF. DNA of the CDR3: TGCAGTGCTAGTCTTCAGACCTCCCAGCAGTACTTC.